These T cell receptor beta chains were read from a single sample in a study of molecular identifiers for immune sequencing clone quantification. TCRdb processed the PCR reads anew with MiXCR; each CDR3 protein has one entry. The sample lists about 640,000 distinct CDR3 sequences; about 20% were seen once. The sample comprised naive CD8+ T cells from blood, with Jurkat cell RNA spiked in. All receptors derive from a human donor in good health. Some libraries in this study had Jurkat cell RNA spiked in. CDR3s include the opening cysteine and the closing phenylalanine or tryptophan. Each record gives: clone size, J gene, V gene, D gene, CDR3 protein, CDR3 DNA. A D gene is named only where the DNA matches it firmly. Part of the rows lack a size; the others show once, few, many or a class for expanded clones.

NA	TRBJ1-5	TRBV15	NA	CATSRDGEGDQPRHF	TGTGCCACCAGCAGAGATGGGGAGGGGGATCAGCCCCGGCATTTT
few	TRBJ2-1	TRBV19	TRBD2	CASKNPLAAGATNEQFF	TGTGCCAGTAAAAACCCTCTAGCGGCGGGAGCCACCAATGAGCAGTTCTTC
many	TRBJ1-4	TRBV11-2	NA	CASSQTGGPNEKLFF	TGTGCCAGCAGCCAAACAGGAGGGCCTAATGAAAAACTGTTTTTT
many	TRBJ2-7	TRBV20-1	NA	CSASWDGSYEQYF	TGCAGTGCTAGCTGGGACGGGTCCTACGAGCAGTACTTC
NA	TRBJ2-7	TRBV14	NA	CASSQGAGEDYEQYF	TGTGCCAGCAGCCAAGGGGCAGGGGAGGACTACGAGCAGTACTTC
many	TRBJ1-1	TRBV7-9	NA	CASSSRDVMNTEAFF	TGTGCCAGCAGCTCGAGGGACGTTATGAACACTGAAGCTTTCTTT
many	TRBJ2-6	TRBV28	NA	CASSAVSGANVLTF	TGTGCCAGCAGTGCGGTCTCTGGGGCCAACGTCCTGACTTTC
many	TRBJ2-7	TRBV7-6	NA	CASSPGYSYEQYF	TGTGCCAGCAGCCCAGGGTACTCCTACGAGCAGTACTTC
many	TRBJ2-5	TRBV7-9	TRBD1	CASSTSGQGYQETQYF	TGTGCCAGCAGCACATCTGGACAGGGATACCAAGAGACCCAGTACTTC
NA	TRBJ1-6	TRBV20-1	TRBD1	CSALTGDGYNSPLHF	TGCAGTGCCTTAACAGGGGACGGCTATAATTCACCCCTCCACTTT
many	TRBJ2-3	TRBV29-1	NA	CSVKTRRSDTQYF	TGCAGCGTAAAAACTCGGCGCTCCGATACGCAGTATTTT
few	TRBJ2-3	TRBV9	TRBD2	CASGPGLVSDTQYF	TGTGCCAGCGGCCCGGGACTAGTCTCAGATACGCAGTATTTT
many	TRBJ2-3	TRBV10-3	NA	CAISAPGASTDTQYF	TGTGCCATCAGTGCCCCCGGGGCTAGCACAGATACGCAGTATTTT
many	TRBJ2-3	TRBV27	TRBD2	CASSNSGRGTDTQYF	TGTGCCAGCAGTAATAGCGGGAGGGGCACAGATACGCAGTATTTT
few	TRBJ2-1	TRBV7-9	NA	CASSLHPGDYNEQFF	TGTGCCAGCAGCTTACACCCAGGGGATTACAATGAGCAGTTCTTC
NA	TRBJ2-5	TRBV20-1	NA	CSARDQTGTQYF	TGCAGTGCTAGAGACCAGACGGGGACCCAGTACTTC
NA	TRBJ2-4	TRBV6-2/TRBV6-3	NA	CASSYGGQSSF	TGTGCCAGCAGTTACGGTGGACAGTCTTCTTTC
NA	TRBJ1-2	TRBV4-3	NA	CASSQEVRVIRGYTF	TGCGCCAGCAGCCAAGAGGTTAGGGTAATCCGTGGCTACACCTTC
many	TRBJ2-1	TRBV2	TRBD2	CASSEGLAGYNEQFF	TGTGCCAGCAGTGAAGGACTAGCGGGATACAATGAGCAGTTCTTC
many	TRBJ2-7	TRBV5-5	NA	CASSLGHPYEQYF	TGTGCCAGCAGCTTGGGCCATCCCTACGAGCAGTACTTC
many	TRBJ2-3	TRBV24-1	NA	CATKLSGSTDTQYF	TGTGCCACCAAGCTTAGCGGTTCCACAGATACGCAGTATTTT
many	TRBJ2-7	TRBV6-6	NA	CASSYGEYEQYF	TGTGCCAGCAGTTACGGGGAATACGAGCAGTACTTC
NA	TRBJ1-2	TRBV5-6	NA	CASSLAGSPYGYTF	TGTGCCAGCAGCTTGGCAGGGAGCCCTTATGGCTACACCTTC
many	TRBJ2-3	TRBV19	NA	CASSILGQGDTQYF	TGTGCCAGTAGTATCCTGGGGCAAGGAGATACGCAGTATTTT
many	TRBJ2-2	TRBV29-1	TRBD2	CSVRLAGYNTGELFF	TGCAGCGTTAGACTAGCGGGATATAACACCGGGGAGCTGTTTTTT
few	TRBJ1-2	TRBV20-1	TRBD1	CSARDLKGAEYGYTF	TGCAGTGCTAGAGATCTTAAGGGGGCGGAGTATGGCTACACCTTC
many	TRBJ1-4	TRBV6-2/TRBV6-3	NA	CASTSGGKLFF	TGTGCCAGCACCTCCGGCGGAAAACTGTTTTTT
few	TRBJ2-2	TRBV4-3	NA	CASSQGHRNTGELFF	TGCGCCAGCAGCCAAGGTCACAGGAACACCGGGGAGCTGTTTTTT
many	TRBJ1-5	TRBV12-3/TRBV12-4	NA	CASSFLLRGQPQHF	TGTGCCAGCAGTTTTTTATTGCGGGGTCAGCCCCAGCATTTT
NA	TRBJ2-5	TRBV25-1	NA	CASSDWGGEETQYF	TGTGCCAGCAGTGACTGGGGAGGAGAAGAGACCCAGTACTTC
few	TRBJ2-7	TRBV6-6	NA	CASSYSPGQGRPYEQYF	TGTGCCAGCAGTTACTCGCCCGGGCAGGGACGACCCTACGAGCAGTACTTC
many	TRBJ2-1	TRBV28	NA	CASSFRGSYNEQFF	TGTGCCAGCAGTTTTCGAGGGTCCTACAATGAGCAGTTCTTC
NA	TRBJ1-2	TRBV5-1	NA	CASSPWASHGYTF	TGCGCCAGCAGCCCCTGGGCATCTCATGGCTACACCTTC
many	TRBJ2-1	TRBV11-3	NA	CASSLDLGNEQFF	TGTGCCAGCAGCTTAGATCTAGGGAATGAGCAGTTCTTC
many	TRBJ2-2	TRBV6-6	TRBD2	CASSLAGEIGELFF	TGTGCCAGCAGTCTAGCGGGAGAAATCGGGGAGCTGTTTTTT
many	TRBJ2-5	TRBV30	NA	CAWAQGNQETQYF	TGTGCCTGGGCCCAGGGTAATCAAGAGACCCAGTACTTC
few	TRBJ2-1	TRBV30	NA	CAWSSGGPYNEQFF	TGTGCCTGGAGCTCGGGGGGCCCCTACAATGAGCAGTTCTTC
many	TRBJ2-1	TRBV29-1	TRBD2	CSVGPGTSGRAGSNEQFF	TGCAGCGTAGGCCCGGGAACTAGCGGGAGGGCAGGGAGTAATGAGCAGTTCTTC
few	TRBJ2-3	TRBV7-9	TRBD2	CASSLLAGGHTDTQYF	TGTGCCAGCAGCTTACTAGCGGGGGGGCACACAGATACGCAGTATTTT
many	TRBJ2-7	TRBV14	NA	CASSQYPPGQGYEQYF	TGTGCCAGCAGCCAATATCCCCCCGGGCAGGGCTACGAGCAGTACTTC
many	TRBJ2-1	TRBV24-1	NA	CATSDTANEQFF	TGTGCCACCAGTGATACTGCCAATGAGCAGTTCTTC
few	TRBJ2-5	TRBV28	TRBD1	CASSLQGAWETQYF	TGTGCCAGCAGTTTACAGGGGGCGTGGGAGACCCAGTACTTC
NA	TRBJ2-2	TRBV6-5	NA	CASSWMDTGELFF	TGTGCCAGCAGTTGGATGGACACCGGGGAGCTGTTTTTT
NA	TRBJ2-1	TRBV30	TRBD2	CAWSVGTSGYNEQFF	TGTGCCTGGAGTGTAGGTACTAGCGGTTACAATGAGCAGTTCTTC
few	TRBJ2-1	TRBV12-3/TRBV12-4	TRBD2	CASSWGAGYEQFF	TGTGCCAGCAGTTGGGGAGCGGGGTATGAGCAGTTCTTC
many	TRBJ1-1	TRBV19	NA	CASGYQGGVTEAFF	TGTGCCAGTGGCTATCAGGGCGGGGTCACTGAAGCTTTCTTT